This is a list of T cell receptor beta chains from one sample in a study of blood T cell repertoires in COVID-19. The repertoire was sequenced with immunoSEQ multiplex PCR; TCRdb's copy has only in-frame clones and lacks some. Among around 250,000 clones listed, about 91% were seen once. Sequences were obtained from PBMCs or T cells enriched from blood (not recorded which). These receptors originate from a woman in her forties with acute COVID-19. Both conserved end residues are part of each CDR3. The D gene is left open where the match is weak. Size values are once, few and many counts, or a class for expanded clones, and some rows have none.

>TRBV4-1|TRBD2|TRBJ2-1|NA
TGCGCCAGCAGCCCGCTACTAGCGGGAGGGGCGTCTTGTCCCTACAATGAGCAGTTCTTC
CASSPLLAGGASCPYNEQFF
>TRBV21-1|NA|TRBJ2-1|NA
TGTGCCAGCAGTAGAGAGCGGGAGTGGGGTGAGCAGTTCTTC
CASSREREWGEQFF
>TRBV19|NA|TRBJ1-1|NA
TGTGCCAGTAGTAGGACAGTTAGGAACACTGAAGCTTTCTTT
CASSRTVRNTEAFF
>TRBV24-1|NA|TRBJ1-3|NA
TGTGCCACCAGTGATGCGGGGTCCGAGGGAAACACCATATATTTT
CATSDAGSEGNTIYF
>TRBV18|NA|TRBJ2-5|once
TGTGCCAGCTCAAGCGCAGGGGTTTTTCAAGAGACCCAGTACTTC
CASSSAGVFQETQYF
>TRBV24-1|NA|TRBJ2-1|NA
TGTGCCACCAGCCGAGGAGGACTCTACAATGAGCAGTTCTTC
CATSRGGLYNEQFF
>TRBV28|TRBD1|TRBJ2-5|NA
TGTGCCAGTCGCCCAGGGGGCTGGGAGACCCAGTACTTC
CASRPGGWETQYF
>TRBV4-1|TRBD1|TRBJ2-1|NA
TGCGCCAGCAGCCAAGACAGGACAGGGGGCCTCGATGAGCAGTTCTTC
CASSQDRTGGLDEQFF
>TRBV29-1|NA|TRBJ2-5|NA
TGCAGCGTTGGAGGGGGAGTGGGAGAGACCCAGTACTTC
CSVGGGVGETQYF
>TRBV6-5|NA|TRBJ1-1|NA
TGTGCCAGCAGTTACTCGCCCGGGACTGGCGGAGCTGAAGCTTTCTTT
CASSYSPGTGGAEAFF
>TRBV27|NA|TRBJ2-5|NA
TGTGCCAGCAGTCTCCTAGGCGGACTACAAGAGACCCAGTACTTC
CASSLLGGLQETQYF
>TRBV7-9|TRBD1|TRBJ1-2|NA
TGTGCCAGCAGCTTGGACAGGGATTATGGCTACACCTTC
CASSLDRDYGYTF
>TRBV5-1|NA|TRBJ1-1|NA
TGCGCCAGCAGCTTGGGGACAGTGAACACTGAAGCTTTCTTT
CASSLGTVNTEAFF
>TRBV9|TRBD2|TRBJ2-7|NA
TGTGCCAGCAGCGCCGGTGGGGAGGGAAGCGAGCAGTACTTC
CASSAGGEGSEQYF
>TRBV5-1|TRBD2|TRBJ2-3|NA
TGCGCCAGCAGCGTAGGGACTAAATTGAACACAGATACGCAGTATTTT
CASSVGTKLNTDTQYF
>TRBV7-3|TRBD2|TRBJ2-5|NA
TGTGCCAGCAGCTTCTCCGGGACTAGCGGGATGGAGACCCAGTACTTC
CASSFSGTSGMETQYF
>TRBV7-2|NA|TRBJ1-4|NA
TGTGCCAGCAGCTCAAGCAGTAGTTCGAGGGCTGAAAAACTGTTTTTT
CASSSSSSSRAEKLFF
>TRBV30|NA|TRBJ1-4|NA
TGTGCCTGGAGTGTTAATCAAGAGGAAAAACTGTTTTTT
CAWSVNQEEKLFF
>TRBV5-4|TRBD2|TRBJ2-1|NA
TGTGCCAGCAGCCGGAACCTAGCGGGAAGTTCCAATGAGCAGTTCTTC
CASSRNLAGSSNEQFF
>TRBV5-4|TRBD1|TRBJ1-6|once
TGTGCCAGCAGCTTGCAGGGGGTGGATAATTCACCCCTCCACTTT
CASSLQGVDNSPLHF
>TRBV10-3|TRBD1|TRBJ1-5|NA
TGTGCCATCAGTGAGTCGGGACAGCTTAGCAATCAGCCCCAGCATTTT
CAISESGQLSNQPQHF
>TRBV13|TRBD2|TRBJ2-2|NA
TGTGCCAGCAGCTTAGGACTAGCGGGCGTCACCGGGGAGCTGTTTTTT
CASSLGLAGVTGELFF
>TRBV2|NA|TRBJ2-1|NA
TGTGCCAGCAGGGAGACTAGTAGTGGGGGGAATGAGCAGTTCTTC
CASRETSSGGNEQFF